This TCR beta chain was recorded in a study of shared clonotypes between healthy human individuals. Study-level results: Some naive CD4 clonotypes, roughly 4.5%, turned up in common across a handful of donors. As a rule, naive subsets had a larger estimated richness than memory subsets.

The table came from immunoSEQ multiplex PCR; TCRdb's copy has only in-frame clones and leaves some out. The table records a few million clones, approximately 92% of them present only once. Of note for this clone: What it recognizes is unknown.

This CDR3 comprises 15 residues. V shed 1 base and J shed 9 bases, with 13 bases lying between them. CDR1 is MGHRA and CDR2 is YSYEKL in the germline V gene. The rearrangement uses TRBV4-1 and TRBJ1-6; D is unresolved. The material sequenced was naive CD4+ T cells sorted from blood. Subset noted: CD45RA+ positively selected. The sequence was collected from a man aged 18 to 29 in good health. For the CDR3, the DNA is TGCGCCAGCAGCCAAGTACCGCCGGAGGGTTCACCCCTCCACTTT. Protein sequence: CASSQVPPEGSPLHF.